This note documents a single TCR beta chain sequence. CDR1 is SGHTA and CDR2 is FQGNSA in the germline V gene. Deletions cut 1 base from V and 4 bases from J, with 8 bases between. The CDR3 runs to 13 residues. The source of the sample is a study of T cells in localized non-small cell lung cancer. TCRdb's copy holds only in-frame clones and misses some; the assay was immunoSEQ multiplex PCR. The sample comprises about 24,000 clones, more than 75% of which are singletons, and approximately 32% rests with the top ten. This specimen was peripheral blood, taken before any cancer treatment. This TCR came from a male donor aged 60 or over with stage I squamous cell lung carcinoma. The V gene is TRBV7-2, the J gene TRBJ2-7; the D is unclear. This chain's CDR3 is CASSLGALYEQYF. CDR3 nucleotides: TGTGCCAGCAGCTTAGGGGCCTTGTACGAGCAGTACTTC.